This entry concerns a single T cell receptor (beta chain). These data belong to a study of blood T cell repertoires in COVID-19. Assay: immunoSEQ multiplex PCR; the TCRdb copy retains only in-frame clones and omits some. This sample has some 240,000 clones, with approximately 88% found just once. The trim removed 1 base at V and 10 bases at J, leaving 9 bases unmatched. Germline V gene lookup returns CDR1 PRHDT and CDR2 FYEKMQ (reference sequence). The CDR3 runs to 17 residues. The receptor's source is a woman aged 40 to 50 who had been exposed to COVID-19. The V and J genes are TRBV13 and TRBJ1-6; 11 nucleotides align to TRBD1. The specimen sequenced was PBMCs or T cells enriched from blood (not recorded which). CDR3 nucleotides: TGTGCCAGCAGCTTAGTACGTTGGGGACAGGGGGTGTCACCCCTCCACTTT. The encoded protein is CASSLVRWGQGVSPLHF. The full variable domain, with the rest looked up from reference TRBV13 and TRBJ1-6, is AAGVIQSPRHLIKEKRETATLKCYPIPRHDTVYWYQQGPGQDPQFLISFYEKMQSDKGSIPDRFSAQQFSDYHSELNMSSLELGDSALYFCASSLVRWGQGVSPLHFGNGTRLTVT.